The table lists the clone carrying this T cell receptor beta chain with a count of one. The source of the sample is a study of blood T cell repertoires in COVID-19. Whole-study context: Sample material is recorded as cDNA or gDNA derived from T cells, B-cell-depleted T cells, or PBMCs.

The table came from immunoSEQ multiplex PCR; TCRdb's copy has only in-frame clones and leaves some out. The repertoire has about 130,000 clones, around 80% of them found once; the top ten carry around 4.1%. This clonotype originated in a woman aged 45-65 years with acute or convalescent COVID-19. The sample was peripheral blood.

CDR3 sequence reads: CASSHEVHPREKLFF. As DNA, the CDR3 is TGTGCCAGCAGCCACGAGGTCCACCCCCGTGAAAAACTGTTTTTT. The rearrangement uses TRBV14 and TRBJ1-4; D unclear. V dropped 3 bases and J dropped 7 bases, with 15 bases sitting between them. Germline V gene sequence: CDR1 SGHDN, CDR2 FVKESK. The CDR3 sequence is 15 residues long. The entire variable domain, with the rest obtained from reference TRBV14 and TRBJ1-4, is as follows: EAGVTQFPSHSVIEKGQTVTLRCDPISGHDNLYWYRRVMGKEIKFLLHFVKESKQDESGMPNNRFLAERTGGTYSTLKVQPAELEDSGVYFCASSHEVHPREKLFFGSGTQLSVL.